Described below is a single T cell receptor beta chain sequence and its context. Which antigen it targets is not known. Base qualities are missing; no much larger clone stands one base away. This specimen belongs to a study of T cells in Graves' hyperthyroidism and ophthalmopathy (dated by TCRdb to between 2018 and 2021). Study-level background: Peripheral blood samples were taken at initial diagnosis, before any treatment was given. A discovery cohort of around 98 patients, approximately 44 with Graves' ophthalmopathy and fewer than 65 with stable Graves' hyperthyroidism, was used to find distinguishing TCR V-J signatures. Prospective prediction of ophthalmopathy was tested in an independent validation cohort of approximately 19 hyperthyroidism patients and 15 to 17 patients who later progressed to ophthalmopathy. For training and testing, the roughly 100 patients in the discovery cohort were randomly divided in a 7:3 ratio. In addition, the study compared T-cell repertoires in thyroid tissue and in blood from five to seven Graves' hyperthyroidism patients. Once sampling was done, hyperthyroidism patients were given methimazole at a starting dose of 30 mg daily, whereas ophthalmopathy patients were given high-dose intravenous methylprednisolone. According to the paper, TCR Vbeta CDR3 sequencing was carried out on some 140 peripheral blood samples, which came from approximately 41 ophthalmopathy, fewer than 80 hyperthyroidism and roughly 17 progressor patients.

Inclusive of the bounding cysteine and phenylalanine, the CDR3 is 14 residues long. Only the CDR3 region is kept as DNA, spanning 42 bases read in frame from base 1. CDR1 and CDR2, per the germline V gene, are LGHNA and YNFKEQ. V and J lose 3 bases and 4 bases, and a span of 10 bases separates them. The full study reports these points: Most expanded thyroid clonotypes (frequency above 0.001) were also found in blood, which suggests that blood repertoires may mirror thyroid immune responses. During validation, the model predicted progression to ophthalmopathy a median of approximately six months ahead of onset, with 60% to 71% sensitivity and roughly 75% specificity. No statistical method was used to fix the sample size in advance, and group allocation was not hidden from the investigators. A 13 V-J signature model separated ophthalmopathy from stable hyperthyroidism, with nearly 90% sensitivity and about 81% specificity in cross-validation and 80%/75% in testing.

The TCR beta CDR3 regions were amplified from the RNA transcripts. The TCR CDR3 was subjected to a first round of RT-PCR using the HTBI primer set and the Qiagen OneStep RT-PCR kit. Libraries were constructed in a second round of multiplex PCR, after which size selection and purification were performed. The libraries were sequenced on an Illumina HiSeq2000 using paired-end 100 bp reads. In the source study's methods: Raw data were processed with SOAPnuke, discarding reads with adapters, uncalled bases, mean Phred below 15, or no exact constant-primer or identifier match. High-quality paired reads were merged with COPE v1.2.5, and unique nucleotide sequences were defined as clonotypes. MiTCR v1.1 was used to align clonotypes to the IMGT TRBV, TRBD and TRBJ reference segments. The analysis included only V-J combinations with a frequency above 0.0001, which together covered 99% to 99.2% of the repertoires. The TCS score was defined as F50 (clonal expansion) divided by E x V (chaos), with BLOSUM62-based TCRdist calculated between CDR3 peptides within each V-J. Welch's t-statistics and random forest reduced fewer than 550 V-J features to 10 to 15, which were used in a naive Bayes classifier (R e1071). TCRdb applied fastp at Q25 and MiXCR to the public reads, then kept only in-frame beta chains. Each CDR3 protein gets just one entry, which takes the most common genes and DNA from the rows behind it. TCRdb's processing, not the study's, gives the V and J calls here. For this sample there are approximately 600,000 distinct CDR3 sequences; about 16% appear just once. Together, the top ten hold 3.8% of the sample.

Stable Graves' hyperthyroidism was defined as the absence of progression to ophthalmopathy over 18 months of follow-up. Hyperthyroidism patients were newly diagnosed, had a disease duration of under 2 months, and were aged 18 to 65 years. Exclusion was applied to patients with uncontrolled infections, other autoimmune diseases, pregnancy or lactation. Diagnoses relied on clinical symptoms, serum thyroxine and TRAb, thyroid ultrasound and orbital computed tomography. PBMCs were separated from 7.5 to 10 ml of fresh peripheral blood using Ficoll-Paque density gradient centrifugation. Trizol reagent was used to extract total RNA, and RNA quality was then checked on an Agilent 2100 Bioanalyzer.

Sequences were obtained from blood. This receptor chain uses TRBV4-2 and TRBJ2-1; no D segment can be confidently identified. The clonotype comes from a woman in her thirties with Graves' hyperthyroidism. Read as DNA, the sequence is TGTGCCAGCAGCCAGAGTTGTGGGTACAATGAGCAGTTCTTC. Its coded protein is CASSQSCGYNEQFF.